The 15 T cell receptor beta chains below were found in one sample sequenced in a study of cytomegalovirus exposure and HLA in healthy donors. PCR employed 60 Vbeta and 13 Jbeta primers. Clones were sequenced by immunoSEQ multiplex PCR, and TCRdb holds only the in-frame ones, with some missing. The sample includes 170,000 or so clones, approximately 80% seen only once; the top ten take under 0.8%. The sequencing input was PBMCs. These TCRs come from a boy under 18 in good health and CMV-seronegative.

This chain connects TRBV19 to TRBJ1-2; 9 bases agree with TRBD1. CDR1 is LNHDA and CDR2 is SQIVND in the germline V gene (reference sequence). This CDR3 has 16 residues. The J segment lost 6 bases and the V segment lost 3 bases, leaving 11 bases of the junction unmatched. CDR3 amino acids: CASSMPPDRGIDGYTF. In DNA, the CDR3 is TGTGCCAGTAGTATGCCCCCTGACAGGGGGATAGATGGCTACACCTTC.

The chain is built from TRBV7-9 and TRBJ2-5, with D perhaps matching TRBD2 (5 bases). V lost 3 bases and J 2 bases, leaving 10 bases between the germline ends. Germline V lookup: CDR1 SEHNR, CDR2 FQNEAQ (reference sequence). The CDR3 is made up of 14 amino acids. This chain's CDR3 is CASSFRLAQETQYF. CDR3 nucleotide sequence: TGTGCCAGCAGCTTTCGATTAGCGCAAGAGACCCAGTACTTC.

This chain connects TRBV9 to TRBJ1-2, with D perhaps matching TRBD1 (5 bases). The CDR3 has 14 residues. Between the trimmed V and J ends, which lost 3 bases and 4 bases, there was a span of 13 bases. Germline V lookup: CDR1 SGDLS, CDR2 YYNGEE. CDR3 sequence: CASSASDRGYGYTF. The CDR3, as DNA: TGTGCCAGCAGCGCCTCAGACAGAGGCTATGGCTACACCTTC.

The chain combines TRBV19 with TRBJ1-4; 10 bases fit TRBD1. CDR1 is LNHDA, CDR2 SQIVND, per germline (reference sequence). V lost 7 bases, J lost 14 bases, and 7 bases stayed unmatched. The CDR3 spans 12 residues. The CDR3 DNA reads TGTGCCAGTAACCGTGGACAGGGGGTTCTGTTTTTT. Its protein is CASNRGQGVLFF.

CDR3 residues: CASSLETGLSYEQYF. The CDR3 bases are TGTGCCAGCAGCTTAGAGACAGGCCTCTCCTACGAGCAGTACTTC. This chain joins TRBV11-3 and TRBJ2-7; tentatively, D is TRBD1 (6 bases). This CDR3 contains 15 residues. Per germline, CDR1 SGHNT and CDR2 YENEEA. Trimming took 0 bases from V and 0 from J, leaving 9 bases between them.

The chain uses TRBV4-3 and TRBJ2-1, with unresolved D. CDR1 and CDR2 (germline): LGHNA, YSLEER. Trimming removed 0 bases at V and 0 bases at J, with 6 bases between. The CDR3 contains 15 residues. Here the CDR3 reads CASSQDAYSYNEQFF. The CDR3 DNA reads TGCGCCAGCAGCCAAGATGCCTACTCCTACAATGAGCAGTTCTTC.

The rearrangement uses TRBV5-1 and TRBJ1-2; D is uncertain. The germline V gene encodes CDR1 SGHRS and CDR2 YFSETQ. The CDR3 sequence is 15 residues long. Trimming pared 4 bases from V and 4 bases from J, leaving 17 bases between. The CDR3, as DNA: TGCGCCAGCAGCCTCGGGGATAGAGAGGGCTATGGCTACACCTTC. It yields the protein CASSLGDREGYGYTF.

The chain carries TRBV11-3 and TRBJ1-2; no firm D call. Germline-derived CDR1 and CDR2 are SGHNT and YENEEA. V gave up 3 bases and J gave up 8 bases, with 13 bases separating them. CDR3 length: 13 residues. The CDR3 DNA is TGTGCCAGCAGCTTCGGGTGGCCTGCGGGCTACACCTTC. Protein product: CASSFGWPAGYTF.

The chain has TRBV27 and TRBJ2-3, with D perhaps TRBD1 (5 bases). The CDR3 loop spans 15 amino acids. CDR1 is MNHEY, CDR2 SMNVEV, per germline (reference sequence). The ends were cut back, 4 bases at V and 1 base at J, with 12 bases in the middle. This CDR3 reads CASSSRARGTDTQYF. CDR3 bases: TGTGCCAGCAGTTCCCGGGCCAGGGGCACAGATACGCAGTATTTT.

J is TRBJ2-6 and V is TRBV27, with 7 positions matching TRBD1. The V and J ends lost 3 bases and 4 bases, in that order; junction bases with no gene match: 9. This CDR3 is built from 17 residues. The V gene's germline CDR1 is MNHEY and CDR2 SMNVEV (reference sequence). CDR3 loop: CASSLGTEKPGANVLTF. The CDR3 coding sequence is TGTGCCAGCAGTTTGGGGACAGAAAAACCCGGGGCCAACGTCCTGACTTTC.

V usage is TRBV11-2 and J usage is TRBJ2-3; D is uncertain. The CDR3 has 15 amino acids. V lost 9 bases, J lost 2 bases, and 18 bases lay in between. Germline loops: CDR1 SGHAT, CDR2 FQNNGV. The CDR3 region is CASTSHRSLTDTQYF. The CDR3 coding sequence is TGTGCCAGTACCAGTCACCGGAGCCTCACAGATACGCAGTATTTT.

V is TRBV2 and J is TRBJ1-5; TRBD1 matches at 9 bases. Germline CDR1 SNHLY, CDR2 FYNNEI. This CDR3 is 16 amino acids long. The J segment lost 2 bases and the V segment lost 5 bases, leaving 7 bases of the junction unmatched. The CDR3 sequence: CASSKRRDRGNQPQHF. Written as DNA, the CDR3 is TGTGCCAGCAGTAAACGCCGGGACAGGGGCAATCAGCCCCAGCATTTT.

The V and J genes are TRBV21-1 and TRBJ1-2. TRBV21-1 is flagged as a pseudogene. This CDR3 is built from 16 residues. This chain's CDR3 is CASSPRGGVHNYGYTF. As DNA, the CDR3 is TGTGCCAGCAGCCCCCGGGGGGGGGTTCACAACTATGGCTACACCTTC.

CDR3 protein: CASEGQGAFTEAFF. CDR3 nucleotide sequence: TGTGCCAGTGAGGGACAGGGGGCGTTCACTGAAGCTTTCTTT. V usage is TRBV2 and J usage is TRBJ1-1; 12 positions match TRBD1. The germline gives CDR1 SNHLY, CDR2 FYNNEI. The V and J ends lost 9 bases and 4 bases, in that order; junction bases with no gene match: 6. The CDR3 extends over 14 amino acids.

The table lists this clone with a count of one. The rearrangement joins TRBV29-1 to TRBJ2-2; possibly TRBD2 for D (6 bases). Germline CDR1 and CDR2: SQVTM and ANQGSEA. Trimming pared 2 bases from V and 5 bases from J, leaving 9 bases between. The CDR3 is 13 residues long. The CDR3 is CSVEQRETGELFF. Written as DNA, the CDR3 is TGCAGCGTTGAACAACGGGAGACCGGGGAGCTGTTTTTT.